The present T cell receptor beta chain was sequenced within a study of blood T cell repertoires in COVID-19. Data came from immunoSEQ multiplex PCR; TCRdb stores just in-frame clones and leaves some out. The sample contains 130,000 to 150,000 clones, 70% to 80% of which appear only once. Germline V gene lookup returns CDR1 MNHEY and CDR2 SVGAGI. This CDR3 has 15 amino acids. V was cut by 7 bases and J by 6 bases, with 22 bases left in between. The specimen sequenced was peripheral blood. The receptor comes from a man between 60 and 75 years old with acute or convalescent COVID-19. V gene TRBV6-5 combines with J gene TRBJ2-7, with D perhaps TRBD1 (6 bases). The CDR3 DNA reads TGTGCCAGCACCCGGCCGGGTGGGGGCCTGAGCGAGCAGTACTTC. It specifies CASTRPGGGLSEQYF.